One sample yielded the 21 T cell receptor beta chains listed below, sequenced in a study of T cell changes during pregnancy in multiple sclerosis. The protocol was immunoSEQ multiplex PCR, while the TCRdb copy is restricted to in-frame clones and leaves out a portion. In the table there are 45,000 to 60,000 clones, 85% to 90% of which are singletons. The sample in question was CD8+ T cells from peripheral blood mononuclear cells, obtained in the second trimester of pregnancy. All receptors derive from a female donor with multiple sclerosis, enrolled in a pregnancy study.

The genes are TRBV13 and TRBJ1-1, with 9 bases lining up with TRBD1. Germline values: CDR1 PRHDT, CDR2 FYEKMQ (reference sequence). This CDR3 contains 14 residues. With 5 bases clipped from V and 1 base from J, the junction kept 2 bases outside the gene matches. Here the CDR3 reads CASSRGQGNTEAFF. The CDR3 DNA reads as TGTGCCAGCAGCCGGGGACAGGGGAACACTGAAGCTTTCTTT.

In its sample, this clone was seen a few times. CDR3 loop: CASSLTWAGASPTEAFF. CDR3 DNA: TGTGCCAGCAGTTTAACCTGGGCAGGGGCGAGTCCCACTGAAGCTTTCTTT. The chain uses TRBV27 and TRBJ1-1, with D possibly TRBD1 on 6 matching bases. Germline CDR1 MNHEY, CDR2 SMNVEV (reference sequence). Trimming shortened V by 2 bases and J by 4 bases, and 20 bases separated the two germline ends. This CDR3 is built from 17 residues.

DNA for the CDR3: TGCGCCAGCAGCCCTCAGGGGGCGCAGGGAGTAAAACTGTTTTTT. Its protein product is CASSPQGAQGVKLFF. The genes are TRBV5-1 and TRBJ1-4; the match to TRBD1 covers 8 bases. There are 15 residues in the CDR3. Germline-derived CDR1 and CDR2 are SGHRS and YFSETQ. V gave up 4 bases and J gave up 10 bases; unmatched junction bases: 12.

The CDR3 here is CASSIDLQGAIAEAFF. In nucleotides, the CDR3 is TGTGCCAGTAGTATAGACCTACAGGGGGCGATCGCTGAAGCTTTCTTT. The V call is TRBV19, the J call TRBJ1-1; 9 nucleotides agree with TRBD1. Germline CDR1 reads LNHDA; CDR2 reads SQIVND (reference sequence). V dropped 0 bases and J dropped 6; count of bases not matched to a gene: 8. The CDR3 spans 16 residues.

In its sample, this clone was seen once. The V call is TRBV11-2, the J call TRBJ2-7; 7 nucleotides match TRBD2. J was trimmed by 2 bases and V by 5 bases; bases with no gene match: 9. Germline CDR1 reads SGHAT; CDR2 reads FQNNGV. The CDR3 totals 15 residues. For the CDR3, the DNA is TGTGCCAGCAGCCCAGGCGGGGGATTCACCTACGAGCAGTACTTC. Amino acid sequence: CASSPGGGFTYEQYF. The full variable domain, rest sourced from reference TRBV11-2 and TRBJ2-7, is EAGVAQSPRYKIIEKRQSVAFWCNPISGHATLYWYQQILGQGPKLLIQFQNNGVVDDSQLPKDRFSAERLKGVDSTLKIQPAKLEDSAVYLCASSPGGGFTYEQYFGPGTRLTVT.

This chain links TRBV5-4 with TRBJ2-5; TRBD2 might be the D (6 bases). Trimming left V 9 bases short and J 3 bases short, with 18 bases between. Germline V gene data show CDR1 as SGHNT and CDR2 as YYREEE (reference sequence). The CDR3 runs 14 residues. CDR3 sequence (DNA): TGTGCCACAATGTCGGGGGACTTTAAAGAGACCCAGTACTTC. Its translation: CATMSGDFKETQYF. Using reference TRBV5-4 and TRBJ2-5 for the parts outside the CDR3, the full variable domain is ETGVTQSPTHLIKTRGQQVTLRCSSQSGHNTVSWYQQALGQGPQFIFQYYREEENGRGNFPPRFSGLQFPNYSSELNVNALELDDSALYLCATMSGDFKETQYFGPGTRLLVL.

CDR3 sequence: CARSLAGTGDQPQHF. As DNA, the CDR3 is TGTGCCAGAAGCTTGGCTGGGACAGGGGATCAGCCCCAGCATTTT. V gene TRBV5-3 combines with J gene TRBJ1-5; 10 nucleotides line up with TRBD1. TRBV5-3 is reported as an ORF; its role is uncertain. The CDR3 covers 15 residues. The V segment lost 0 bases and the J segment 5 bases; nucleotides outside the gene matches: 2.

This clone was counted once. The CDR3 protein is CAISGGGNTDTQYF. The CDR3 DNA follows: TGTGCCATCTCGGGGGGGGGTAACACAGATACGCAGTATTTT. The chain couples TRBV6-6 to TRBJ2-3, with TRBD2 matching 8 bases. The germline V gene has CDR1 MNHNY and CDR2 SVGAGI (reference sequence). This CDR3 has 14 amino acids. V shed 10 bases and J 2 bases; nucleotides not matched to a gene: 8.

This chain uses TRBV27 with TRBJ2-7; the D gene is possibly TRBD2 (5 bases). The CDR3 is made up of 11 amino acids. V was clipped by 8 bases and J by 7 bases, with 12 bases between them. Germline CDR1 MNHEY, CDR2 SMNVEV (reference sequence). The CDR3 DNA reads TGTGCCAGCCAGTCGGGGTGGGAGCAGTACTTC. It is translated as CASQSGWEQYF.

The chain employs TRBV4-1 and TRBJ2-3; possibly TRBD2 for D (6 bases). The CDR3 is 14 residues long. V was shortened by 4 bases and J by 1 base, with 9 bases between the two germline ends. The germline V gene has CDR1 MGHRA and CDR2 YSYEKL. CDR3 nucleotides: TGCGCCAGCAGCCGAGTAGCGGGCACAGATACGCAGTATTTT. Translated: CASSRVAGTDTQYF.

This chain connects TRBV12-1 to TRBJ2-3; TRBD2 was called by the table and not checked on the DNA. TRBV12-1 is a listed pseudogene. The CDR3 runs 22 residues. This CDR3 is CASSFDSRLAGGPCYVADTQYF. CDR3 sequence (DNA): TGTGCCAGCAGCTTTGATAGTAGGTTAGCGGGGGGGCCGTGTTATGTTGCAGATACGCAGTATTTT.

The CDR3 reads CASSGTSGLIYNEQFF. Here the CDR3 DNA reads TGTGCCAGCTCGGGGACTAGCGGTTTGATTTACAATGAGCAGTTCTTC. The gene calls are TRBV7-8 and TRBJ2-1, with TRBD2 matching over 11 bases. Germline assignment: CDR1 SGHVS and CDR2 FQNEAQ. CDR3 length: 16 amino acids. V was pared by 8 bases and J by 4 bases, with 10 bases of the junction left unmatched.

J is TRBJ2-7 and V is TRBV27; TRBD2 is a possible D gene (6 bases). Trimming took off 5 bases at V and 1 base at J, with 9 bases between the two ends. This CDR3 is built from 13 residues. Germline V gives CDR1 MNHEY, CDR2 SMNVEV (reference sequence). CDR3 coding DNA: TGTGCCAGCAGTAGCGGGTCTTCCTACGAGCAGTACTTC. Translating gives CASSSGSSYEQYF.

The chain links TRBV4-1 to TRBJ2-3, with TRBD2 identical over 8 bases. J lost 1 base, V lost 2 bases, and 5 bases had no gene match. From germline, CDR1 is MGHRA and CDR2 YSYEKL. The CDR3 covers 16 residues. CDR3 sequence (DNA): TGCGCCAGCAGCCAATACGCGGGGGGCGGCACAGATACGCAGTATTTT. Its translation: CASSQYAGGGTDTQYF.

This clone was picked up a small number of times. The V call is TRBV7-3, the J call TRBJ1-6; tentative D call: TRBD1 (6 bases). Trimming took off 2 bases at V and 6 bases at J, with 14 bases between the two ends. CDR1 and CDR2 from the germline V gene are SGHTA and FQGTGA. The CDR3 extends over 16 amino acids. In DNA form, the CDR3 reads TGTGCCAGCAGCTTATACGCAGGGGACGGTAATTCACCCCTCCACTTT. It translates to CASSLYAGDGNSPLHF.

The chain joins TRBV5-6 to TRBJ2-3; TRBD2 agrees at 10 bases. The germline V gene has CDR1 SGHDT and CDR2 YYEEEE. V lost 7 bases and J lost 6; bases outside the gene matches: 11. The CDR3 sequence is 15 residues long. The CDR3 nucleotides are TGTGCCAGCCGGCAGCGGGGGGGCTTTCTGGATACGCAGTATTTT. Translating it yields CASRQRGGFLDTQYF.

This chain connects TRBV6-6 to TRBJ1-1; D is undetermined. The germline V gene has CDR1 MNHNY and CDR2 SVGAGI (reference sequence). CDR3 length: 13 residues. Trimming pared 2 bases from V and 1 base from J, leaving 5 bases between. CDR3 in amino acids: CASSYAENTEAFF. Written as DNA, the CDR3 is TGTGCCAGCAGTTACGCGGAGAACACTGAAGCTTTCTTT.

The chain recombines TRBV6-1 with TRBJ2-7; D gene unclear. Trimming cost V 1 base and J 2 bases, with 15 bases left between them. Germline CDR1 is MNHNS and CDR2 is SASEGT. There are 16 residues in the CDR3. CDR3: CASSEVVNSPTYEQYF. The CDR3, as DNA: TGTGCCAGCAGTGAAGTAGTCAACAGTCCTACCTACGAGCAGTACTTC.

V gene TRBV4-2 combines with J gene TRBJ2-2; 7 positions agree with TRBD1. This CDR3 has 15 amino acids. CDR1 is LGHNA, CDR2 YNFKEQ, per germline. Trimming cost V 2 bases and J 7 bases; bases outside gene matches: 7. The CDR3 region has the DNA TGTGCCAGCAGCCAAACCCCAGGGGGTTTCGGGGAGCTGTTTTTT. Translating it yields CASSQTPGGFGELFF.

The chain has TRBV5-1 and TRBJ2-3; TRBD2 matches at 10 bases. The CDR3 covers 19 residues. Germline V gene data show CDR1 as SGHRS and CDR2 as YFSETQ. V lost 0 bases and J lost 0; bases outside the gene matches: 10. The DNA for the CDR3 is TGCGCCAGCAGCTTGGAGCGGCTAGCGGGGGCCTCTAGCACAGATACGCAGTATTTT. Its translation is CASSLERLAGASSTDTQYF.

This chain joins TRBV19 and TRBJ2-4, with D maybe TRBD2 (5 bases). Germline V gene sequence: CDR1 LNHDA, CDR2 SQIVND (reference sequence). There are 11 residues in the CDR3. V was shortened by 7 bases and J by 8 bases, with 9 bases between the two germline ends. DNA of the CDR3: TGTGCCAGTAAAGAGGGTCACATTCAGTACTTC. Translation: CASKEGHIQYF.